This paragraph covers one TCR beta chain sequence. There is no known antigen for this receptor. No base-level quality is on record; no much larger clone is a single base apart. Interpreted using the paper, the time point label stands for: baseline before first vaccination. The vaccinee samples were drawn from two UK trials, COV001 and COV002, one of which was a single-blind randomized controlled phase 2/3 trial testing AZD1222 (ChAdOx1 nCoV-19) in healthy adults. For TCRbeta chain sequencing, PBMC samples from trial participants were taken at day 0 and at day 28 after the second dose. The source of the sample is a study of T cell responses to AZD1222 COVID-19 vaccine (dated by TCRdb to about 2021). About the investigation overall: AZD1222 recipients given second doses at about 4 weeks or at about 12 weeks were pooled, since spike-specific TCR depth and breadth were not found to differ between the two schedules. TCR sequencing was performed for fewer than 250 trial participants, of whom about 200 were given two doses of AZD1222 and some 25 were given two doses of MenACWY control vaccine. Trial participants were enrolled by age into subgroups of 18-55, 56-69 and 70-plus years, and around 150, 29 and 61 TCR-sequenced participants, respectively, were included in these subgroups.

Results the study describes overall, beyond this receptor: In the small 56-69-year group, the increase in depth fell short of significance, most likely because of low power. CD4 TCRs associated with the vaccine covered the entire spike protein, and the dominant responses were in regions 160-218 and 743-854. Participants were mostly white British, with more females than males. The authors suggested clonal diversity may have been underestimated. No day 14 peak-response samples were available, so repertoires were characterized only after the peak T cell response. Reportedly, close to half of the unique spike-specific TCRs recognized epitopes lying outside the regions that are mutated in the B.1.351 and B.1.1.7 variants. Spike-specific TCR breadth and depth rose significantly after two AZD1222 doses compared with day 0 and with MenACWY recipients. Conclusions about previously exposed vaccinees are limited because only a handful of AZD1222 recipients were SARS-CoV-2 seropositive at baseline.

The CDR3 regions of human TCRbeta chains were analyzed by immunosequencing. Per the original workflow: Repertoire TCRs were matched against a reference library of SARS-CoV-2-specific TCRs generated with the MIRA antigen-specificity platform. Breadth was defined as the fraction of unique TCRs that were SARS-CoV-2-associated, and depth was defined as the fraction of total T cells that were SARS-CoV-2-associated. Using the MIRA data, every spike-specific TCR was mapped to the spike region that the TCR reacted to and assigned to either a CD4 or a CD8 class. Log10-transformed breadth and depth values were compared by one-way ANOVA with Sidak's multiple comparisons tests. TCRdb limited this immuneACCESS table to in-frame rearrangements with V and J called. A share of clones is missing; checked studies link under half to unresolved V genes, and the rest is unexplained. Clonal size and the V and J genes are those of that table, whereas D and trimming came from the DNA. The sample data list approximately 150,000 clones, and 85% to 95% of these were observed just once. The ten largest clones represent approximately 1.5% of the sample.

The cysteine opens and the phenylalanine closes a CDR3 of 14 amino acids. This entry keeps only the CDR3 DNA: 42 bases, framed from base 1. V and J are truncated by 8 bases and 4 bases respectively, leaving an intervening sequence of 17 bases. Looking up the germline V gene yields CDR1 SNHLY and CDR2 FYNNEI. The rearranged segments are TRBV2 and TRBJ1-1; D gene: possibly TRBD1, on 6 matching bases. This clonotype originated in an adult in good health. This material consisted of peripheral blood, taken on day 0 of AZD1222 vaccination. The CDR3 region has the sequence CASAGETGSTEAFF. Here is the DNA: TGTGCCAGCGCAGGGGAAACAGGGAGCACTGAAGCTTTCTTT.